This T cell receptor (beta chain) was retrieved from a study of blood T cell repertoires in COVID-19. Overall study: The origin of the acute and convalescent COVID-19 samples was the United States, Italy and Spain.

Produced via immunoSEQ multiplex PCR; TCRdb's table is partial and in-frame only. The data contain fewer than 300,000 clones, around 82% of them singletons. V was clipped by 4 bases and J by 5 bases; unmatched bases: 11. Germline V gene lookup returns CDR1 LGHDT and CDR2 YNNKEL (reference sequence). CDR3 length equals 16 residues. Sequencing used peripheral blood. This rearrangement joins TRBV3-1 (or the pseudogene TRBV3-2) to TRBJ1-1, with 9 positions matching TRBD1. This TCR was sampled from a human donor with COVID-19, enrolled during active disease. The donor label of this sample is uncertain. The CDR3 sequence is CASSPQPGQGRTEAFF. The CDR3 region has the DNA TGTGCCAGCAGCCCCCAACCGGGACAGGGAAGGACTGAAGCTTTCTTT.